The 18 T cell receptor beta chains below were found in one sample sequenced in a study of glioma-infiltrating T cells. TCR alpha and beta CDR3 regions were amplified from RNA using iRepertoire nested multiplex PCR. MiXCR, run by TCRdb on the multiplex PCR reads, gives a single entry per CDR3 protein. The data show 150,000 to 200,000 distinct CDR3 sequences, about 46% seen once. The sample comprised glioma tissue, nonneoplastic brain tissue, or PBMCs (not recorded which). These receptors were taken from a human donor with low-grade glioma or glioblastoma, undergoing nonglioma brain surgery, or in good health (not recorded which).

This clonotype was observed at least ten times. This sequence joins TRBV20-1 and TRBJ2-3, with 7 bases fitting TRBD2. Germline trimming cut 5 bases from V and 2 bases from J; bases unmatched to any gene: 22. CDR3 length: 19 residues. Germline loops: CDR1 DFQATT, CDR2 SNEGSKA (reference sequence). The CDR3 spells CSAPVAAGSGGWFTDTQYF. The CDR3 nucleotides read TGCAGTGCTCCTGTTGCCGCGGGGTCGGGAGGTTGGTTCACAGATACGCAGTATTTT.

This chain uses TRBV29-1 with TRBJ2-1, with 8 positions matching TRBD1. Germline CDR1 SQVTM, CDR2 ANQGSEA. V shed 1 base, J shed 7 bases, and the junction held 6 bases outside the gene matches. The CDR3 has 14 residues. The CDR3 reads CSVEGTGTGNEQFF. For the CDR3, the DNA is TGCAGCGTTGAAGGGACAGGGACGGGGAATGAGCAGTTCTTC.

The chain is built from TRBV19 and TRBJ2-1, with TRBD2 identical over 13 bases. Germline V gene lookup returns CDR1 LNHDA and CDR2 SQIVND (reference sequence). The CDR3 is 18 amino acids. Trimming at V came to 1 base and at J to 2 bases, leaving 5 bases not matched to a gene. The CDR3 DNA reads as TGTGCCAGTAGTATAGTGAGGACTAGCGGGAGCACCTACAATGAGCAGTTCTTC. It encodes CASSIVRTSGSTYNEQFF.

As for this clonotype: A clone one base away is much larger, so this may be a read error. The J gene is TRBJ2-5, the V gene TRBV20-1, with D perhaps assigned TRBD1 or TRBD2 (5 bases each). The CDR3 length is 13 residues. Germline CDR1 is DFQATT and CDR2 is SNEGSKA (reference sequence). This chain's CDR3 is CSAIMGTQETKYF. The CDR3 region has the DNA TGCAGTGCTATAATGGGGACCCAAGAGACCAAGTACTTC.

Ten or more counts support this clonotype. This chain links TRBV12-3 or TRBV12-4 with TRBJ2-3, with 8 bases identical to TRBD2. The CDR3 totals 14 residues. V shed 7 bases and J 2 bases; nucleotides not matched to a gene: 5. The CDR3 coding sequence is TGTGCCAGCAAAACTAGCGGCAACACAGATACGCAGTATTTT. It is translated as CASKTSGNTDTQYF.

Concerning this clonotype: The final CDR3 position lacks the conserved phenylalanine or tryptophan, pointing to a likely read error. The rearrangement links TRBV7-2 to TRBJ2-3, with 7 bases matching TRBD1. Germline V gene lookup returns CDR1 SGHTA and CDR2 FQGNSA. This CDR3 has 14 residues. The V gene end was trimmed by 6 bases and the J gene end by 4 bases; junction bases not matched to a gene: 7. This CDR3 reads CASSLDRRPDTQYL. CDR3 DNA: TGTGCCAGCAGTTTGGACAGGCGACCAGATACGCAGTATCTT.

Regarding this clonotype: Being one base from a much bigger clone, this may be a read error. The gene calls are TRBV7-6 and TRBJ1-2; perhaps TRBD1 as D (6 bases). V was trimmed by 5 bases and J by 8 bases, leaving 12 bases between them. The CDR3 loop spans 12 amino acids. Germline V lookup: CDR1 SGHVS, CDR2 FNYEAQ. The DNA for the CDR3 is TGTGCCAGCAGCCACACAGGGCACGGCTACACCTTC. Translating gives CASSHTGHGYTF.

On this clonotype itself: With a much larger clone just one base away, this may be a read error. The chain combines TRBV28 with TRBJ2-1, with 14 bases matching TRBD2. The germline gives CDR1 MDHEN, CDR2 SYDVKM. V gave up 6 bases and J gave up 7 bases; unmatched junction bases: 8. The CDR3 runs to 16 residues. The CDR3 coding sequence is TGTGCCAGCAGGCCTACGGGACTAGCGGGAGTAAATGAGCAGTTCTTC. Translating it yields CASRPTGLAGVNEQFF.

About this clonotype: A much larger clone sits a single nucleotide away, making a read error possible. The chain employs TRBV4-2 and TRBJ2-5; the D call may be TRBD1 or TRBD2 (5 bases each). Germline V gene sequence: CDR1 LGHNA, CDR2 YNFKEQ. With 2 bases removed from V and 2 bases from J, the gap between germline ends came to 18 bases. The CDR3 length is 17 residues. The CDR3 sequence: CASSQILGERTQETQYF. CDR3 sequence (DNA): TGTGCCAGCAGCCAAATCCTGGGGGAGAGGACGCAAGAGACCCAGTACTTC.

V is TRBV6-6 and J is TRBJ2-1, with unresolved D. Germline CDR1 is MNHNY and CDR2 is SVGAGI (reference sequence). The CDR3 length is 13 residues. The ends were cut back, 0 bases at V and 8 bases at J, with 8 bases in the middle. The CDR3 nucleotides read TGTGCCAGCAGTTACTCAGGGCGCCATGAGCAGTTCTTC. Protein product: CASSYSGRHEQFF.

This clonotype was observed a handful of times. V and J are TRBV15 and TRBJ2-5; tentative D call: TRBD1 (6 bases). Germline-derived CDR1 and CDR2 are LNHNV and YYDKDF (reference sequence). CDR3 size: 15 residues. V gave up 5 bases and J gave up 0 bases, with 13 bases separating them. The CDR3 DNA follows: TGTGCCACCAGCCCAGGGGACGGGAACCAAGAGACCCAGTACTTC. It translates to CATSPGDGNQETQYF.

As for this clonotype: One end of the junction varies from germline; a read error may be responsible. The chain has TRBV3-1 and TRBJ2-5; 7 bases line up with TRBD2. The germline V gene has CDR1 LGHDT and CDR2 YNNKEL (reference sequence). This CDR3 region has 16 residues. CDR3: CASSQDQLAVQETRYF. CDR3 nucleotides: TGTGCCAGCAGCCAAGATCAGCTAGCGGTCCAAGAGACCCGGTACTTC.

This clonotype was counted a single time. A much larger clone lies one base from this, so it may be a read error. V gene TRBV28 combines with J gene TRBJ2-1; TRBD1 aligns across 7 bases. The germline V gene has CDR1 MDHEN and CDR2 SYDVKM. The CDR3 sequence is 13 residues long. The CDR3 is CASSLGGRQGKVF. In DNA, the CDR3 is TGTGCCAGCAGTTTAGGAGGTAGACAGGGTAAGGTCTTC.

The table lists this clonotype with many counts. V and J are TRBV29-1 and TRBJ2-7; a possible D gene is TRBD1 (6 bases). This CDR3 has 11 amino acids. V was trimmed by 7 bases and J by 3 bases, leaving 10 bases between them. The V gene's germline CDR1 is SQVTM and CDR2 ANQGSEA. The CDR3 nucleotides read TGCAGCGCTAAACAGGGCTACGAGCAGTACTTC. Protein product: CSAKQGYEQYF.

This clonotype occurred once. A clone one base away is much larger, so this may be a read error. The rearrangement joins TRBV28 to TRBJ2-7; 9 bases align to TRBD2. Looked up from germline, CDR1 is MDHEN and CDR2 is SYDVKM. The CDR3 length is 14 residues. CDR3 protein: CARSLGGRAYEQYF. DNA of the CDR3: TGTGCCAGAAGTTTAGGCGGGAGGGCCTACGAGCAGTACTTC.

This clonotype was found once. This sequence joins TRBV28 and TRBJ2-1; the match to TRBD1 covers 7 bases. The germline gives CDR1 MDHEN, CDR2 SYDVKM. CDR3 length: 15 residues. V gave up 7 bases and J gave up 5 bases; unmatched junction bases: 11. The CDR3 bases are TGTGCCAGCACTACCAGGGGGAGAGGACACAATGAGCAGTTCTTC. Amino acids: CASTTRGRGHNEQFF.

This clonotype was found many times. J is TRBJ1-1 and V is TRBV19, with D hard to call. The V gene's germline CDR1 is LNHDA and CDR2 SQIVND (reference sequence). The CDR3 has 11 residues. The ends were cut back, 4 bases at V and 10 bases at J, with 10 bases in the middle. CDR3 amino acids: CASSTELRAFF. The CDR3 DNA is TGTGCCAGTAGTACGGAACTTCGAGCTTTCTTT.

Turning to this clonotype: Germline is not matched at one junction end, which may reflect a read error. This chain connects TRBV20-1 to TRBJ2-5, with D perhaps assigned TRBD1 or TRBD2 (5 bases each). The CDR3 is made up of 13 amino acids. Per the germline V gene, CDR1 is DFQATT and CDR2 is SNEGSKA (reference sequence). CDR3 coding DNA: TGCAGTGCCGATCAATCAGCGGATGGGACCCACTACTTC. Amino acids: CSADQSADGTHYF.